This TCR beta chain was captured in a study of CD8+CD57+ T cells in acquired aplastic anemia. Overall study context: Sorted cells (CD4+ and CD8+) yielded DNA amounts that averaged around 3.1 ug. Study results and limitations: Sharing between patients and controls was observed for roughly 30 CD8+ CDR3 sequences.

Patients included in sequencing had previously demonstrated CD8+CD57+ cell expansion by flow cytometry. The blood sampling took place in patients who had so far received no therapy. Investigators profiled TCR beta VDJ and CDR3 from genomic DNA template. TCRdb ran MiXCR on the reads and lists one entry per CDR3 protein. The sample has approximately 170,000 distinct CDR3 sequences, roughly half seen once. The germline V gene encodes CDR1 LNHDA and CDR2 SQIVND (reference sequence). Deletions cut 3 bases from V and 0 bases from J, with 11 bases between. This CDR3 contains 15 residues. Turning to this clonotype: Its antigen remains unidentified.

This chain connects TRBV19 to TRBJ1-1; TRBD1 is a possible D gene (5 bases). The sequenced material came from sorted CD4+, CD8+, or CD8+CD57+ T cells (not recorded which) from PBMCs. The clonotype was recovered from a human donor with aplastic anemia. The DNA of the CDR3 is TGTGCCAGTAGTATGGGGGGAGTTATGAACACTGAAGCTTTCTTT. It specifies CASSMGGVMNTEAFF.